The 30 T cell receptor beta chains in this list originate from one sample, sequenced in a study of early T cells in non-severe SARS-CoV-2 infection. TCRdb passed the 5' RACE reads through MiXCR, listing each CDR3 protein once. The profile covers 30,000 to 40,000 distinct CDR3 sequences, with roughly 9.3% appearing a single time and roughly 13% taken by the ten largest. The sample comprised whole blood. Every receptor here comes from an adult who was a healthcare worker with PCR-confirmed SARS-CoV-2 infection or an uninfected control (not recorded which).

Many counts were recorded for this clonotype. The chain links TRBV6-1 to TRBJ2-7; D assignment may be TRBD1 or TRBD2 (6 bases each). The CDR3 loop spans 14 amino acids. Per the germline V gene, CDR1 is MNHNS and CDR2 is SASEGT. V lost 6 bases to trimming and J lost 6 bases, with 18 bases between them. The CDR3 bases are TGTGCCAGCAGGGCGGTTAGGGGGGCTGGCGAGCAGTACTTC. It translates to CASRAVRGAGEQYF.

In this sample, this clonotype turned up many times. The rearrangement joins TRBV5-1 to TRBJ1-1, with 9 bases identical to TRBD1. Germline CDR1 SGHRS, CDR2 YFSETQ. V lost 3 bases to trimming and J lost 6 bases; unmatched junction nucleotides: 6. CDR3 size: 14 residues. The CDR3 protein is CASSSTGTGSEAFF. As DNA, the CDR3 is TGCGCCAGCAGCTCCACCGGGACAGGGTCTGAAGCTTTCTTT.

This clonotype appeared many times. CDR3 DNA: TGTGCCAGCTCAGAAGCCTACGAGCAGTACTTC. Its translation: CASSEAYEQYF. The genes are TRBV18 and TRBJ2-7; D is unclear. Trimming left V 5 bases short and J 2 bases short, with 4 bases between. Germline V gives CDR1 KGHSH, CDR2 LQKENI. The CDR3 has 11 amino acids.

The genes are TRBV20-1 and TRBJ2-3, with D unresolved. V was cut by 0 bases and J by 0 bases, with 10 bases left in between. The germline V gene encodes CDR1 DFQATT and CDR2 SNEGSKA (reference sequence). The CDR3 contains 15 residues. CDR3 sequence (DNA): TGCAGTGCTAGAGACCCTAGAGTTAGCACAGATACGCAGTATTTT. Residues: CSARDPRVSTDTQYF.

This clonotype was seen a few times. The rearrangement joins TRBV20-1 to TRBJ2-1; TRBD2 agrees at 7 bases. The V and J ends lost 0 bases and 4 bases, in that order; junction bases with no gene match: 3. This CDR3 is built from 14 residues. Germline V CDR1 and CDR2: DFQATT, SNEGSKA (reference sequence). CDR3 DNA: TGCAGTGCTAGAGACCTAGCGGCGTACAATGAGCAGTTCTTC. This codes for CSARDLAAYNEQFF.

This clonotype appeared many times. This chain joins TRBV18 and TRBJ1-5; 7 bases fit TRBD1. This CDR3 has 15 amino acids. The V gene's germline CDR1 is KGHSH and CDR2 LQKENI. The trim removed 6 bases at V and 0 bases at J, leaving 5 bases unmatched. The CDR3 sequence: CASSLGQDSNQPQHF. The CDR3 region has the DNA TGTGCCAGCTCTCTTGGACAGGATAGCAATCAGCCCCAGCATTTT.

The chain joins TRBV24-1 to TRBJ2-3; D is undetermined. V was clipped by 7 bases and J by 2 bases, with 15 bases between them. The CDR3 consists of 15 residues. Germline loops: CDR1 KGHDR, CDR2 SFDVKD. The CDR3 DNA reads TGTGCCACCAGCCCAACCTCTACCATCACAGATACGCAGTATTTT. The encoded protein is CATSPTSTITDTQYF.

This clonotype occurred a few times. The CDR3 sequence: CASSVGDEQFF. As DNA, the CDR3 is TGTGCCAGCAGCGTAGGGGATGAGCAGTTCTTC. The chain combines TRBV9 with TRBJ2-1; no reliable D call. CDR1 and CDR2 (germline): SGDLS, YYNGEE. V was cut by 0 bases and J by 8 bases, with 3 bases left in between. The CDR3 is made up of 11 amino acids.

The chain uses TRBV10-3 and TRBJ1-2, with D maybe TRBD1 (6 bases). V was pared by 4 bases and J by 6 bases, with 12 bases between. This CDR3 has 13 amino acids. Germline assignment: CDR1 ENHRY and CDR2 SYGVKD. DNA for the CDR3: TGTGCCATCAGTGGGTTACAGGGTGATGGCTACACCTTC. Translating it yields CAISGLQGDGYTF.

This clonotype occurred a few times. The genes are TRBV5-8 and TRBJ1-2, with 8 bases identical to TRBD1. V was pared by 4 bases and J by 4 bases, with 3 bases of the junction left unmatched. CDR3 length: 13 residues. In germline, CDR1 is SGHTS, CDR2 YDEGEE. CDR3 nucleotide sequence: TGTGCCAGCAGCCGGACAGGGTCCTATGGCTACACCTTC. It encodes CASSRTGSYGYTF.

The chain joins TRBV3-1 to TRBJ1-1, with D unresolved. Germline lookup yields CDR1 LGHDT and CDR2 YNNKEL (reference sequence). V lost 1 base and J 0 bases, leaving 12 bases between the germline ends. The CDR3 has 16 residues. The CDR3 DNA sequence: TGTGCCAGCAGCCAAGGGCAGACCATAATGAACACTGAAGCTTTCTTT. This translates into CASSQGQTIMNTEAFF. Full variable domain (rest looked up from reference TRBV3-1 and TRBJ1-1): DTAVSQTPKYLVTQMGNDKSIKCEQNLGHDTMYWYKQDSKKFLKIMFSYNNKELIINETVPNRFSPKSPDKAHLNLHINSLELGDSAVYFCASSQGQTIMNTEAFFGQGTRLTVV.

Only a few counts were recorded for this clonotype. The rearrangement joins TRBV2 to TRBJ2-7; 7 bases fit TRBD1. The CDR3 contains 15 residues. Losses at the gene ends were 3 bases for V and 3 bases for J; bases not matched to a gene: 8. Germline V gene sequence: CDR1 SNHLY, CDR2 FYNNEI. In DNA form, the CDR3 reads TGTGCCAGCAGTGATCGTCAGGGGGTGCGCTACGAGCAGTACTTC. This sequence encodes CASSDRQGVRYEQYF.

The chain carries TRBV12-3 or TRBV12-4 and TRBJ1-2; tentative D call: TRBD1 (6 bases). The ends were cut back, 6 bases at V and 2 bases at J, with 10 bases in the middle. This CDR3 is built from 13 residues. For the CDR3, the DNA is TGTGCCAGCAGGGTACAGGGAAACTATGGCTACACCTTC. This codes for CASRVQGNYGYTF.

The chain carries TRBV20-1 and TRBJ1-2; D may be TRBD1 (6 bases). The germline CDR1 and CDR2 sequences are DFQATT and SNEGSKA (reference sequence). The V gene lost 6 bases and the J gene lost 0 bases, with 14 bases spanning the gap. The CDR3 runs to 14 residues. The CDR3 loop reads CSAPGGLTNYGYTF. The DNA of the CDR3 is TGCAGTGCCCCCGGGGGGCTGACTAACTATGGCTACACCTTC.

This clonotype was counted only a few times. V usage is TRBV6-5 and J usage is TRBJ1-6, with a tentative D call TRBD1 (5 bases). V dropped 7 bases and J dropped 7 bases, with 11 bases sitting between them. This CDR3 is built from 13 residues. Germline CDR1 is MNHEY and CDR2 is SVGAGI. In DNA form, the CDR3 reads TGTGCCAGCACTTCAGGGCTCAATTCACCCCTCCACTTT. This sequence encodes CASTSGLNSPLHF.

In this sample, this clonotype turned up many times. The chain combines TRBV7-9 with TRBJ2-5; TRBD2 is a possible D gene (6 bases). Trimming removed 5 bases from V and 4 bases from J, with 17 bases in between. The CDR3 spans 15 residues. CDR1 and CDR2 from the germline V gene are SEHNR and FQNEAQ (reference sequence). The CDR3 nucleotides are TGTGCCAGCAGCGCTATCCTGGGAGGAGGAGAGACCCAGTACTTC. It specifies CASSAILGGGETQYF.

The sample holds a few counts of this clonotype. The chain is built from TRBV7-9 and TRBJ2-1; D call uncertain. This CDR3 has 13 residues. Germline CDR1 and CDR2: SEHNR and FQNEAQ (reference sequence). V was cut by 1 base and J by 7 bases, with 8 bases left in between. Here the CDR3 reads CASSLDPRNEQFF. Written as DNA, the CDR3 is TGTGCCAGCAGCTTAGACCCCCGGAATGAGCAGTTCTTC.

This clonotype was counted many times. J is TRBJ2-5 and V is TRBV19; D call uncertain. The V end was cut by 3 bases, the J end by 4 bases, with 9 bases between. This CDR3 is built from 13 residues. Germline V gene sequence: CDR1 LNHDA, CDR2 SQIVND (reference sequence). CDR3 sequence: CASSISTLETQYF. The CDR3 nucleotides read TGTGCCAGTAGTATTTCGACATTAGAGACCCAGTACTTC.

The rearrangement joins TRBV13 to TRBJ2-3, with 15 nucleotides matching TRBD2. The CDR3 spans 19 residues. J gave up 4 bases and V 1 base, and 9 bases lay outside the gene matches. Germline CDR1 reads PRHDT; CDR2 reads FYEKMQ (reference sequence). The CDR3 spells CASSLEGLAGGNRSDTQYF. In DNA form, the CDR3 reads TGTGCCAGCAGCTTAGAAGGACTAGCGGGGGGGAATCGGTCAGATACGCAGTATTTT.

The chain links TRBV2 to TRBJ2-7, with TRBD1 identical over 10 bases. Germline V gives CDR1 SNHLY, CDR2 FYNNEI. This CDR3 region has 14 residues. V lost 7 bases, J lost 1 base, and 4 bases stayed unmatched. The CDR3 nucleotides read TGTGCCAGCATACCGGGACAGGGGTCCTACGAGCAGTACTTC. Its protein product is CASIPGQGSYEQYF.

At least ten counts were recorded for this clonotype. The chain combines TRBV18 with TRBJ2-1; 7 bases match TRBD2. Germline values: CDR1 KGHSH, CDR2 LQKENI. J was trimmed by 5 bases and V by 3 bases; bases with no gene match: 7. This CDR3 has 15 amino acids. The CDR3 spells CASSPERGSHNEQFF. CDR3 DNA: TGTGCCAGCTCACCTGAGCGGGGTAGCCACAATGAGCAGTTCTTC.

This clonotype appeared a few times. The CDR3 DNA reads TGTGCCAGCAGTTCGGGGAGACAAGAGACCCAGTACTTC. Its protein is CASSSGRQETQYF. The chain is built from TRBV11-3 and TRBJ2-5, with D perhaps matching TRBD2 (5 bases). The length of the CDR3 is 13 residues. The germline gives CDR1 SGHNT, CDR2 YENEEA. Trimming took 6 bases from V and 2 from J, leaving 10 bases between them.

This clonotype was detected many times. The chain has TRBV27 and TRBJ2-1; 11 positions match TRBD1. CDR1 MNHEY and CDR2 SMNVEV come from the germline V gene (reference sequence). This CDR3 spans 15 amino acids. V was clipped by 6 bases and J by 8 bases; unmatched bases: 9. CDR3 sequence reads: CASRPGQGAFHEQFF. The CDR3 DNA reads as TGTGCCAGCAGGCCTGGACAGGGGGCTTTTCATGAGCAGTTCTTC.

This rearrangement joins TRBV6-1 to TRBJ1-5, with D uncertain. CDR1 is MNHNS, CDR2 SASEGT, per germline. The ends were cut back, 1 base at V and 0 bases at J, with 10 bases in the middle. CDR3 length equals 16 residues. CDR3: CASSEEMNSSNQPQHF. For the CDR3, the DNA is TGTGCCAGCAGTGAAGAAATGAATTCTAGCAATCAGCCCCAGCATTTT.

This clonotype was counted many times. CDR3 DNA sequence: TGTGCCAGCAGTGGAGAGGCGGAGCCCCAGCATTTT. This translates into CASSGEAEPQHF. This chain uses TRBV2 with TRBJ1-5; D gene ambiguous. Trimming stripped 4 bases from V and 8 bases from J, with 9 bases between. This CDR3 has 12 amino acids. Germline loops: CDR1 SNHLY, CDR2 FYNNEI. Variable domain in full (rest from reference TRBV2 and TRBJ1-5): EPEVTQTPSHQVTQMGQEVILRCVPISNHLYFYWYRQILGQKVEFLVSFYNNEISEKSEIFDDQFSVERPDGSNFTLKIRSTKLEDSAMYFCASSGEAEPQHFGDGTRLSIL.

The CDR3 DNA follows: TGTGCCAGCAGCTTAGTTTCGGGGGGAGTCTCTGGGGCCAACGTCCTGACTTTC. Translating it yields CASSLVSGGVSGANVLTF. V is TRBV7-8 and J is TRBJ2-6; TRBD2 matches at 7 bases. The V gene's germline CDR1 is SGHVS and CDR2 FQNEAQ. There are 18 residues in the CDR3. V dropped 1 base and J dropped 0; count of bases not matched to a gene: 6.

The chain employs TRBV20-1 and TRBJ1-1; no reliable D call. Trimming pared 1 base from V and 1 base from J, leaving 7 bases between. CDR1 and CDR2 (germline): DFQATT, SNEGSKA (reference sequence). The CDR3 runs to 13 residues. The CDR3 DNA is TGCAGTGCTAGAGGGGTAGCGAACACTGAAGCTTTCTTT. It encodes CSARGVANTEAFF.

The chain joins TRBV6-5 to TRBJ2-3; 13 bases align to TRBD2. From germline, CDR1 is MNHEY and CDR2 SVGAGI. The CDR3 has 18 residues. The V segment lost 0 bases and the J segment 3 bases; nucleotides outside the gene matches: 6. The chain's CDR3 is CASSYSIGTSGETDTQYF. The CDR3 coding sequence is TGTGCCAGCAGTTACTCGATCGGGACTAGCGGGGAAACAGATACGCAGTATTTT.

This clonotype was found many times. Here the CDR3 reads CASSQRGVNTGELFF. Here the CDR3 DNA reads TGTGCCAGCAGCCAAAGAGGGGTTAACACCGGGGAGCTGTTTTTT. This chain connects TRBV3-1 to TRBJ2-2; D is tentatively TRBD1 or TRBD2 (5 bases each). The CDR3 is 15 residues long. The germline V gene encodes CDR1 LGHDT and CDR2 YNNKEL (reference sequence). V was shortened by 2 bases and J by 2 bases, with 9 bases between the two germline ends.

This clonotype was observed at least ten times. The V call is TRBV9, the J call TRBJ2-2, with 14 bases lining up with TRBD2. The junction had 13 bases not matched to a gene; V was cut back by 4 bases and J by 2 bases. Germline CDR1 SGDLS, CDR2 YYNGEE. This CDR3 spans 20 amino acids. The CDR3 region has the DNA TGTGCCAGCAGCCCCCGCCCCGGGACTAGCGGGGGCCCAAACACCGGGGAGCTGTTTTTT. It translates to CASSPRPGTSGGPNTGELFF. Variable domain in full (rest from reference TRBV9 and TRBJ2-2): DSGVTQTPKHLITATGQRVTLRCSPRSGDLSVYWYQQSLDQGLQFLIQYYNGEERAKGNILERFSAQQFPDLHSELNLSSLELGDSALYFCASSPRPGTSGGPNTGELFFGEGSRLTVL.